The 27 T cell receptor beta chains listed next were all sequenced from one sample in a study of control samples from healthy donors and cancer patients. The assay was immunoSEQ multiplex PCR, and TCRdb's table has in-frame clones only and misses some. The sample has around 170,000 clones, about 86% seen once. Sample: blood. Source of these receptors: a woman under 40 in good health.

In nucleotides, the CDR3 is TGCGCCAGCAGCTTACTAGCGGGTGCCGACACCGGGGAGCTGTTTTTT. Its translation: CASSLLAGADTGELFF. The chain has TRBV5-1 and TRBJ2-2; 9 bases fit TRBD2. Germline trimming cut 2 bases from V and 3 bases from J; bases unmatched to any gene: 5. Germline CDR1 reads SGHRS; CDR2 reads YFSETQ. The CDR3 consists of 16 residues.

The chain joins TRBV28 to TRBJ2-1; D is perhaps TRBD2 (5 bases). This CDR3 contains 14 residues. The germline V gene encodes CDR1 MDHEN and CDR2 SYDVKM. Trimming removed 5 bases at V and 8 bases at J, with 16 bases between. This chain's CDR3 is CASSRRRTFYEQFF. In DNA, the CDR3 is TGTGCCAGCAGTCGGAGAAGGACTTTTTATGAGCAGTTCTTC.

The V gene is TRBV27, the J gene TRBJ2-7; D gene unclear. Looked up from germline, CDR1 is MNHEY and CDR2 is SMNVEV (reference sequence). Trimming took off 6 bases at V and 1 base at J, with 10 bases between the two ends. CDR3 length: 13 amino acids. The CDR3 reads CASRMTVSYEQYF. DNA for the CDR3: TGTGCCAGCAGAATGACTGTATCCTACGAGCAGTACTTC.

The genes are TRBV5-1 and TRBJ1-4, with TRBD1 identical over 7 bases. Per germline, CDR1 SGHRS and CDR2 YFSETQ. There are 14 residues in the CDR3. With V trimmed by 0 bases and J by 8 bases, 4 bases remained unmatched. CDR3 sequence reads: CASSLVGTAEKLFF. The CDR3 coding sequence is TGCGCCAGCAGCTTGGTTGGGACAGCAGAAAAACTGTTTTTT.

This clone has more than one count but fewer than ten. This chain connects TRBV20-1 to TRBJ1-4; TRBD1 matches 11 bases. CDR1 is DFQATT, CDR2 SNEGSKA, per germline (reference sequence). The CDR3 loop spans 14 amino acids. V dropped 3 bases and J dropped 8; count of bases not matched to a gene: 5. This CDR3 reads CSASSGTGGEKLFF. CDR3 DNA: TGCAGTGCTAGTTCCGGGACAGGGGGGGAAAAACTGTTTTTT.

This chain connects TRBV9 to TRBJ2-2, with TRBD1 matching 9 bases. Looked up from germline, CDR1 is SGDLS and CDR2 is YYNGEE. The CDR3 runs 16 residues. V lost 2 bases, J lost 0 bases, and 2 bases stayed unmatched. Here the CDR3 DNA reads TGTGCCAGCAGCGTTACAGGGGGCGCGAACACCGGGGAGCTGTTTTTT. Its translation is CASSVTGGANTGELFF.

The CDR3 loop reads CASSLGGPWDEQYF. CDR3 nucleotide sequence: TGCGCCAGCAGCTTGGGAGGGCCTTGGGACGAGCAGTACTTC. This chain uses TRBV5-1 with TRBJ2-7, with D maybe TRBD2 (5 bases). Germline values: CDR1 SGHRS, CDR2 YFSETQ. Trimming took off 0 bases at V and 5 bases at J, with 12 bases between the two ends. The CDR3 covers 14 residues.

In this sample, this clone turned up once. CDR3 amino acids: CASSLEGLNSPLHF. The CDR3 bases are TGTGCCAGCAGCTTAGAAGGGCTTAATTCACCCCTCCACTTT. V gene TRBV7-9 combines with J gene TRBJ1-6; D not certain. This CDR3 comprises 14 residues. Trimming took 1 base from V and 6 from J, leaving 7 bases between them. Germline V gene lookup returns CDR1 SEHNR and CDR2 FQNEAQ (reference sequence).

As DNA, the CDR3 is TGTGCCAGCATCGGGACAGGGAGGGCGGAAGCTTTCTTT. Amino acid sequence: CASIGTGRAEAFF. The genes are TRBV28 and TRBJ1-1; 9 positions agree with TRBD1. CDR3 length equals 13 residues. The germline V gene has CDR1 MDHEN and CDR2 SYDVKM. V shed 7 bases and J 8 bases; nucleotides not matched to a gene: 8.

V gene TRBV5-6 combines with J gene TRBJ2-5; D is perhaps TRBD1 or TRBD2 (6 bases each). Trimming removed 4 bases from V and 2 bases from J, with 12 bases in between. This CDR3 comprises 14 residues. Germline CDR1 reads SGHDT; CDR2 reads YYEEEE. The CDR3 reads CASSPGGGQETQYF. CDR3 coding DNA: TGTGCCAGCAGCCCCGGGGGCGGGCAAGAGACCCAGTACTTC.

CDR3 sequence: CASSPITDTQYF. The CDR3 DNA follows: TGTGCCAGCAGCCCGATCACAGATACGCAGTATTTT. The chain uses TRBV7-9 and TRBJ2-3; no firm D call. The CDR3 length is 12 residues. The V end was cut by 5 bases, the J end by 2 bases, with 5 bases between. The germline CDR1 and CDR2 sequences are SEHNR and FQNEAQ (reference sequence).

As concerns this clone: Compared with germline, one end of the junction differs, possibly owing to a read error. This sequence joins TRBV3-1 (or the pseudogene TRBV3-2) and TRBJ2-1; 7 nucleotides match TRBD2. This CDR3 is 16 amino acids long. CDR1 and CDR2 from the germline V gene are LGHDT and YNNKEL (reference sequence). The CDR3 protein is CASSQAGTSSYNEQFF. The CDR3 DNA is TGTGCCAGCAGTCAAGCGGGGACGAGCTCCTACAATGAGCAGTTCTTC.

This clone has just one count. J is TRBJ2-7 and V is TRBV7-9, with TRBD1 identical over 9 bases. Germline values: CDR1 SEHNR, CDR2 FQNEAQ (reference sequence). J lost 2 bases, V lost 11 bases, and 7 bases had no gene match. The CDR3 is made up of 13 amino acids. The DNA of the CDR3 is TGTGCCGGTGAAACAGGGGGCGCCTACGAGCAGTACTTC. It translates to CAGETGGAYEQYF.

The chain links TRBV5-1 to TRBJ1-3; D call uncertain. This CDR3 has 11 amino acids. The V gene lost 2 bases and the J gene lost 11 bases, with 8 bases spanning the gap. Germline values: CDR1 SGHRS, CDR2 YFSETQ. CDR3 DNA: TGCGCCAGCAGCTTAGAACTTTCCATATATTTT. Amino acids: CASSLELSIYF.

The rearrangement links TRBV9 to TRBJ1-2; 11 nucleotides match TRBD1. Germline trimming cut 4 bases from V and 3 bases from J; bases unmatched to any gene: 5. The CDR3 length is 15 residues. Per the germline V gene, CDR1 is SGDLS and CDR2 is YYNGEE. CDR3 bases: TGTGCCAGCAGCCCAGGGACAGGGGGTGACTATGGCTACACCTTC. This gives the protein CASSPGTGGDYGYTF. The full variable domain, in which reference TRBV9 and TRBJ1-2 provide the parts outside the CDR3, is DSGVTQTPKHLITATGQRVTLRCSPRSGDLSVYWYQQSLDQGLQFLIQYYNGEERAKGNILERFSAQQFPDLHSELNLSSLELGDSALYFCASSPGTGGDYGYTFGSGTRLTVV.

The J gene is TRBJ2-2, the V gene TRBV3-1 (or the pseudogene TRBV3-2), with TRBD1 matching 8 bases. Losses at the gene ends were 4 bases for V and 2 bases for J; bases not matched to a gene: 3. The CDR3 totals 15 residues. In germline, CDR1 is LGHDT, CDR2 YNNKEL (reference sequence). The DNA for the CDR3 is TGTGCCAGCAGCCCCAGGGGGCGCAACACCGGGGAGCTGTTTTTT. Its protein product is CASSPRGRNTGELFF.

The chain couples TRBV3-1 (or the pseudogene TRBV3-2) to TRBJ2-5, with TRBD2 as a possible D gene (5 bases). The CDR3 loop spans 14 amino acids. Germline V CDR1 and CDR2: LGHDT, YNNKEL (reference sequence). Trimming took 0 bases from V and 4 from J, leaving 9 bases between them. The DNA of the CDR3 is TGTGCCAGCAGCCAAGAGACACTAGTAGAGACCCAGTACTTC. Amino acids: CASSQETLVETQYF.

The chain links TRBV12-3 or TRBV12-4 to TRBJ1-1, with 7 bases that match TRBD1. The CDR3 runs to 13 residues. With 6 bases clipped from V and 1 base from J, the junction kept 2 bases outside the gene matches. CDR3 amino acids: CASSWTGNTEAFF. The DNA of the CDR3 is TGTGCCAGCAGCTGGACAGGGAACACTGAAGCTTTCTTT.

The chain is built from TRBV6-6 and TRBJ2-1, with D possibly matching TRBD2 (5 bases). V lost 2 bases and J 9 bases, leaving 20 bases between the germline ends. The V gene's germline CDR1 is MNHNY and CDR2 SVGAGI (reference sequence). This CDR3 is built from 16 residues. The CDR3 nucleotides read TGTGCCAGCAGTTACGGCGTAGGGCTCCGAGAGGGTGAGCAGTTCTTC. Translation gives CASSYGVGLREGEQFF.

The chain's CDR3 is CAWSPLGTDTQYF. CDR3 nucleotide sequence: TGTGCCTGGAGCCCACTAGGCACAGATACGCAGTATTTT. This chain joins TRBV30 and TRBJ2-3, with a tentative D call TRBD2 (5 bases). CDR1 GTSNPN and CDR2 SVGIG come from the germline V gene (reference sequence). Trimming stripped 3 bases from V and 1 base from J, with 8 bases between. The CDR3 sequence is 13 residues long.

This clone has just one count. The CDR3 sequence is CASSRDRAYEQYF. CDR3 in DNA: TGCGCCAGCAGCCGGGACAGGGCGTACGAGCAGTACTTC. V is TRBV5-1 and J is TRBJ2-7, with 9 bases lining up with TRBD1. V was clipped by 4 bases and J by 4 bases; unmatched bases: 3. Germline V gene data show CDR1 as SGHRS and CDR2 as YFSETQ. This CDR3 contains 13 residues. Based on the CDR3 plus reference TRBV5-1 and TRBJ2-7, the full variable domain is KAGVTQTPRYLIKTRGQQVTLSCSPISGHRSVSWYQQTPGQGLQFLFEYFSETQRNKGNFPGRFSGRQFSNSRSEMNVSTLELGDSALYLCASSRDRAYEQYFGPGTRLTVT.

This clone has just a few counts. The chain links TRBV6-5 to TRBJ1-1; D remains ambiguous. Deletions cut 6 bases from V and 3 bases from J, with 8 bases between. The CDR3 extends over 12 amino acids. Germline-derived CDR1 and CDR2 are MNHEY and SVGAGI. The CDR3, as DNA: TGTGCCAGCAGGGAGGCGGACACTGAAGCTTTCTTT. Amino acids: CASREADTEAFF.

This chain links TRBV15 with TRBJ2-1; D uncertain. The CDR3 runs 16 residues. The germline gives CDR1 LNHNV, CDR2 YYDKDF (reference sequence). V lost 5 bases and J lost 5, with 19 bases in between. The CDR3 protein is CATSRAQRTRDNEQFF. CDR3 nucleotides: TGTGCCACCAGCCGCGCCCAGCGCACAAGGGACAATGAGCAGTTCTTC.

The rearrangement uses TRBV4-2 and TRBJ2-7; 11 bases are shared with TRBD2. The V gene's germline CDR1 is LGHNA and CDR2 YNFKEQ. This CDR3 spans 17 amino acids. Germline trimming cut 0 bases from V and 2 bases from J; bases unmatched to any gene: 6. This CDR3 reads CASSQEGPLAGAYEQYF. The CDR3 DNA sequence: TGTGCCAGCAGCCAAGAGGGGCCACTAGCGGGGGCCTACGAGCAGTACTTC.

This clone was seen once. This chain connects TRBV5-1 to TRBJ1-1; maybe TRBD1 (6 bases). Germline lookup yields CDR1 SGHRS and CDR2 YFSETQ. Trimming shortened V by 0 bases and J by 11 bases, and 14 bases separated the two germline ends. The CDR3 has 13 residues. The CDR3 is CASSLDPGATAFF. The CDR3 DNA reads as TGCGCCAGCAGCTTGGATCCGGGGGCGACCGCTTTCTTT.

The CDR3 protein is CASSHPAGGPGANVLTF. Written as DNA, the CDR3 is TGTGCCAGCAGCCATCCGGCGGGGGGACCCGGGGCCAACGTCCTGACTTTC. V is TRBV4-2 and J is TRBJ2-6; TRBD2 aligns across 8 bases. Germline values: CDR1 LGHNA, CDR2 YNFKEQ. The CDR3 contains 17 residues. V gave up 3 bases and J gave up 4 bases; unmatched junction bases: 8.

This chain uses TRBV5-5 with TRBJ1-1, with TRBD1 as a possible D gene (6 bases). Looked up from germline, CDR1 is SGHKS and CDR2 is YYEKEE (reference sequence). The CDR3 sequence is 13 residues long. V was shortened by 0 bases and J by 3 bases, with 6 bases between the two germline ends. The CDR3 spells CASSLGQDTEAFF. CDR3 DNA sequence: TGTGCCAGCAGCTTGGGACAGGACACTGAAGCTTTCTTT.